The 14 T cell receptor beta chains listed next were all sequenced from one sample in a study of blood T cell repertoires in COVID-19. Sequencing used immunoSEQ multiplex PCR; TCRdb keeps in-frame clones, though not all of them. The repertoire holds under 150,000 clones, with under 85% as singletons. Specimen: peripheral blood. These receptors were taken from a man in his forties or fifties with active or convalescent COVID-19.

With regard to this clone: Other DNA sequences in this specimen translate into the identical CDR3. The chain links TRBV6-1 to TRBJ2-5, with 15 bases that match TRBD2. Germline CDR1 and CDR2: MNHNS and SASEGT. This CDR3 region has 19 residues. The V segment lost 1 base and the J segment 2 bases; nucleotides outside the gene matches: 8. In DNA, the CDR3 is TGTGCCAGCAGTGAAGGGTCGGGACTAGCGGGGGGAAGACAAGAGACCCAGTACTTC. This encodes CASSEGSGLAGGRQETQYF.

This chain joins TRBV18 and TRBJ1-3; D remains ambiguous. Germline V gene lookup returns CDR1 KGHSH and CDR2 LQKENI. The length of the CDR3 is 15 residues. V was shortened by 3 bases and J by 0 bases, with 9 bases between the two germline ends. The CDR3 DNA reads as TGTGCCAGCTCACCCGGACTGAGCTCTGGAAACACCATATATTTT. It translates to CASSPGLSSGNTIYF. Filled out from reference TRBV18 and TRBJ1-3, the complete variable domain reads NAGVMQNPRHLVRRRGQEARLRCSPMKGHSHVYWYRQLPEEGLKFMVYLQKENIIDESGMPKERFSAEFPKEGPSILRIQQVVRGDSAAYFCASSPGLSSGNTIYFGEGSWLTVV.

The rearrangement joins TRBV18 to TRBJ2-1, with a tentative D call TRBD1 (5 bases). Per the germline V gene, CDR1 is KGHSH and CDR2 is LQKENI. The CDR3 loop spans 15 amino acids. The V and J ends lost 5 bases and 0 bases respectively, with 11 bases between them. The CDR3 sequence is CASSKTESSYNEQFF. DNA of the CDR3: TGTGCCAGCTCAAAGACAGAGAGCTCCTACAATGAGCAGTTCTTC. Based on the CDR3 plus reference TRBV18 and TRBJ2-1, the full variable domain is NAGVMQNPRHLVRRRGQEARLRCSPMKGHSHVYWYRQLPEEGLKFMVYLQKENIIDESGMPKERFSAEFPKEGPSILRIQQVVRGDSAAYFCASSKTESSYNEQFFGPGTRLTVL.

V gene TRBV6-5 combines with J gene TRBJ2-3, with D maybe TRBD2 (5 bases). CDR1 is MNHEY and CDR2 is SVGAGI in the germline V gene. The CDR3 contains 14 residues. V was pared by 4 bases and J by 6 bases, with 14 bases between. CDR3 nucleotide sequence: TGTGCCAGCAGTTCTCCTTCGGGATATGATACGCAGTATTTT. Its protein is CASSSPSGYDTQYF.

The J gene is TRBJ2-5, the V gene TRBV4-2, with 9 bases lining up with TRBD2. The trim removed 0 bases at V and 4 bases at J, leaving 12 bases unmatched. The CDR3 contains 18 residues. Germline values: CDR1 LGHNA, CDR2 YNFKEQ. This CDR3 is CASSQDLAGGPFVETQYF. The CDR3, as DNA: TGTGCCAGCAGCCAAGATCTCGCGGGGGGGCCTTTTGTAGAGACCCAGTACTTC.

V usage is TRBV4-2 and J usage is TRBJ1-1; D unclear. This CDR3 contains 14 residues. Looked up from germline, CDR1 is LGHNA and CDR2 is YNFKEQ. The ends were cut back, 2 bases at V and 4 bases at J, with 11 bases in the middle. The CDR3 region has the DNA TGTGCCAGCAGCCAACACCAGGAGGTCACTGAAGCTTTCTTT. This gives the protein CASSQHQEVTEAFF.

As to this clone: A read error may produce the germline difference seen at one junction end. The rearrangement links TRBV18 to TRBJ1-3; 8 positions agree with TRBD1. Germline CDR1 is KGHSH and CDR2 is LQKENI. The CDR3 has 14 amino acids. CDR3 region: CASSQDRAGNTIYF. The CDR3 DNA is TGTGCCAGTTCACAGGACAGGGCTGGAAACACCATATATTTT.

The CDR3 region has the DNA TGTGCCAGCAGTCATAATACAGGGGGAGATACGCAGTATTTT. It codes for CASSHNTGGDTQYF. The V and J genes are TRBV6-5 and TRBJ2-3, with TRBD1 identical over 8 bases. The germline V gene has CDR1 MNHEY and CDR2 SVGAGI. V was clipped by 5 bases and J by 5 bases; unmatched bases: 6. The CDR3 runs to 14 residues.

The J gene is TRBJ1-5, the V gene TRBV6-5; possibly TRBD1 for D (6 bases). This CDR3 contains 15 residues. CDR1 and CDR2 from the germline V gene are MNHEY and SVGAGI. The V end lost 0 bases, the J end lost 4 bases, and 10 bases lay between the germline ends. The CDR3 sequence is CASSYSGQRNQPQHF. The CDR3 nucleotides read TGTGCCAGCAGTTACTCAGGACAGAGAAATCAGCCCCAGCATTTT.

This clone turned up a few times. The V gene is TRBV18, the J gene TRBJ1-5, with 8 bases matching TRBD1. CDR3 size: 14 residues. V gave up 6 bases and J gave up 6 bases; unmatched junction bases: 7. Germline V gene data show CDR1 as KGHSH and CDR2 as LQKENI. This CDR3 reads CASSEGTGLQPQHF. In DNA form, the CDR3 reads TGTGCCAGCTCGGAGGGGACAGGCCTTCAGCCCCAGCATTTT. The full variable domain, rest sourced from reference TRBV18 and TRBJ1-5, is NAGVMQNPRHLVRRRGQEARLRCSPMKGHSHVYWYRQLPEEGLKFMVYLQKENIIDESGMPKERFSAEFPKEGPSILRIQQVVRGDSAAYFCASSEGTGLQPQHFGDGTRLSIL.

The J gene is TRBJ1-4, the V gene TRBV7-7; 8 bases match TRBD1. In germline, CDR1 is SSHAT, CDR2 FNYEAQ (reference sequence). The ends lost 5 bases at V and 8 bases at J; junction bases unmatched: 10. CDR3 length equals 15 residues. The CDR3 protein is CASSLGQGRVEKLFF. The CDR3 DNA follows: TGTGCCAGCAGCCTAGGACAGGGAAGAGTCGAAAAACTGTTTTTT. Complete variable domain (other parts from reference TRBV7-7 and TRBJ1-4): GAGVSQSPRYKVTKRGQDVTLRCDPISSHATLYWYQQALGQGPEFLTYFNYEAQPDKSGLPSDRFSAERPEGSISTLTIQRTEQRDSAMYRCASSLGQGRVEKLFFGSGTQLSVL.

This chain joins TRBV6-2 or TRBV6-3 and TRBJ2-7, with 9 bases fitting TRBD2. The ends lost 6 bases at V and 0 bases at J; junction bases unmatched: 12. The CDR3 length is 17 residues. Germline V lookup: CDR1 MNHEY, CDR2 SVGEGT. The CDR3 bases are TGTGCCAGCAGCTGGGCTAGCGGGACGACGAGCTCCTACGAGCAGTACTTC. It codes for CASSWASGTTSSYEQYF.

The CDR3 DNA follows: TGTGCCTGGAAAACAGGGTCGGGCACAGATACGCAGTATTTT. It codes for CAWKTGSGTDTQYF. The chain is built from TRBV30 and TRBJ2-3; weak D call: TRBD1 (6 bases). The CDR3 is 14 amino acids. V was shortened by 4 bases and J by 1 base, with 12 bases between the two germline ends. Germline V gives CDR1 GTSNPN, CDR2 SVGIG (reference sequence).

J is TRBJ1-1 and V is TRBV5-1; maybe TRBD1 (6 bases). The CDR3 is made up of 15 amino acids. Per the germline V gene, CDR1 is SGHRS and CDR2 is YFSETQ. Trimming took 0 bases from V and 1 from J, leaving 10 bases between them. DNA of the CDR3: TGCGCCAGCAGCTTGGTGACAGGATCGAACACTGAAGCTTTCTTT. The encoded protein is CASSLVTGSNTEAFF. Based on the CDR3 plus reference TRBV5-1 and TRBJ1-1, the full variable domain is KAGVTQTPRYLIKTRGQQVTLSCSPISGHRSVSWYQQTPGQGLQFLFEYFSETQRNKGNFPGRFSGRQFSNSRSEMNVSTLELGDSALYLCASSLVTGSNTEAFFGQGTRLTVV.